The clone carrying this T cell receptor beta chain was recorded many times. Its antigen remains unknown. This entry is derived from a study of T-cell memory formation after mild COVID-19. Study-wide findings and caveats: Contracting clones from day 15 to 85 had balanced CD4/CD8; later expanders favoured CD4+.

After 5'RACE with constant-segment primers, TCR alpha and TCR beta cDNA libraries carrying sample barcodes and UMIs were obtained. TCRdb called the 5' RACE reads again in MiXCR, with one record for every CDR3 protein. This sample carries 470,000 or so distinct CDR3 sequences, over 15% of them seen once, and the ten largest clones take about 8.8%. Input material: PBMCs or a T cell subset sorted from them (not recorded which). This clonotype originated in an adult woman who had mild COVID-19 (a few samples of this study predate the infection). Cell type and time point are not known.

CDR3 sequence reads: CASSSTGVGNQPQHF. The CDR3 DNA follows: TGTGCCAGCAGTTCGACAGGGGTGGGCAATCAGCCCCAGCATTTT. The chain combines TRBV12-3 or TRBV12-4 with TRBJ1-5; TRBD1 agrees at 8 bases. Trimming at V came to 4 bases and at J to 2 bases, leaving 4 bases not matched to a gene. The CDR3 contains 15 residues.